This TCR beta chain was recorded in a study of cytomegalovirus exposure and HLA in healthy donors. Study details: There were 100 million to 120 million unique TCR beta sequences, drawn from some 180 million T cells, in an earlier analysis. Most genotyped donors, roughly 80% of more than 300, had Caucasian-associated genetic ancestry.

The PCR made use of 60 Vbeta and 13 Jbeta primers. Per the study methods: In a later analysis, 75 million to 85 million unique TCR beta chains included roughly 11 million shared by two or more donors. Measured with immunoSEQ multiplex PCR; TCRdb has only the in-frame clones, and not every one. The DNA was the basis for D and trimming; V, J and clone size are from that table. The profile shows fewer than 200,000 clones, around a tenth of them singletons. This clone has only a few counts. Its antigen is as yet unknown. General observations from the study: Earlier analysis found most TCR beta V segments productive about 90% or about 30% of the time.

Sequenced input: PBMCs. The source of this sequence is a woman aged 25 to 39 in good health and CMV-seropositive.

The CDR3 DNA reads as TGTGCCTGGACTCAAGGGGCCCACACAGATACGCAGTATTTT. Its protein is CAWTQGAHTDTQYF. The chain recombines TRBV30 with TRBJ2-3, with a possible D match to TRBD1 (5 bases). Trimming cost V 4 bases and J 2 bases, with 13 bases left between them. The V gene's germline CDR1 is GTSNPN and CDR2 SVGIG (reference sequence). The CDR3 is made up of 14 amino acids.